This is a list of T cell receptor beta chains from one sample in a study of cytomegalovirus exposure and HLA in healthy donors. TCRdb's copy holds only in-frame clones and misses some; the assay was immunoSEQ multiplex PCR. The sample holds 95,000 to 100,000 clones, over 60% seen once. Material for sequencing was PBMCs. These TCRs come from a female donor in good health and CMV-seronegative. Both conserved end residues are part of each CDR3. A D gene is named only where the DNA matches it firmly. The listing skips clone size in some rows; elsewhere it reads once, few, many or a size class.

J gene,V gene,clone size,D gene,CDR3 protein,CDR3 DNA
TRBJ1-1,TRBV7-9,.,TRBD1,CASSLFVDRGAIAFF,TGTGCCAGCAGCTTATTTGTTGACAGGGGTGCTATAGCTTTCTTT
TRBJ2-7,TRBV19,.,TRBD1,CASSNRGPYYEQYF,TGTGCCAGTAGTAACAGGGGGCCTTACTACGAGCAGTACTTC
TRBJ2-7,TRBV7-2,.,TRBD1,CASLPWGTGTAYEQYF,TGTGCCAGCCTCCCTTGGGGGACAGGGACGGCCTACGAGCAGTACTTC
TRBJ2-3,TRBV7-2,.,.,CASSVSGGTDTQYF,TGTGCCAGCAGCGTCTCCGGAGGCACAGATACGCAGTATTTT
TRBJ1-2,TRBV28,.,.,CASSLRTVYGYTF,TGTGCCAGCAGTTTAAGAACAGTCTATGGCTACACCTTC
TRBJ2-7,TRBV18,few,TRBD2,CASSPIIPELAGGPYEQYF,TGTGCCAGCTCACCAATTATCCCCGAACTAGCGGGAGGGCCCTACGAGCAGTACTTC
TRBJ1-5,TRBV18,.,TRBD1,CASSPDRADSNQPQHF,TGTGCCAGCTCACCGGACAGGGCAGATAGCAATCAGCCCCAGCATTTT
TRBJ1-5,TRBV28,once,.,CASDGQNNQPQHF,TGTGCCAGCGATGGACAGAACAATCAGCCCCAGCATTTT
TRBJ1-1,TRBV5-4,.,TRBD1,CASSLRTGGRYMGNTEAFF,TGTGCCAGCAGCTTGAGGACAGGGGGTAGATATATGGGGAACACTGAAGCTTTCTTT
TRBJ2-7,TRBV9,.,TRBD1,CASSGTGGRNEQYF,TGTGCCAGCAGCGGGACAGGAGGCCGGAACGAGCAGTACTTC
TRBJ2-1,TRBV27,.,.,CASSFYNEQFF,TGTGCCAGCAGCTTCTACAATGAGCAGTTCTTC
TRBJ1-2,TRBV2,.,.,CASSEEGPSNYGYTF,TGTGCCAGCAGTGAAGAGGGGCCTTCTAACTATGGCTACACCTTC
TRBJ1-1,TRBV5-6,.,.,CASSPIGGIEAFF,TGTGCCAGCAGCCCAATCGGAGGGATTGAAGCTTTCTTT
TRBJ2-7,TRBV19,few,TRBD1,CASSTQGTASYEQYF,TGTGCCAGTAGTACCCAAGGGACAGCTTCCTACGAGCAGTACTTC
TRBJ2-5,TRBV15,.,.,CATRRGSQETQYF,TGTGCCACCAGACGCGGGTCACAAGAGACCCAGTACTTC
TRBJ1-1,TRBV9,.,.,CASSPGTEAFF,TGTGCCAGCAGCCCCGGGACTGAAGCTTTCTTT
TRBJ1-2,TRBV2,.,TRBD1,CASSQFTGQPLGYTF,TGTGCCAGCAGCCAATTCACGGGACAGCCGTTGGGCTACACCTTC
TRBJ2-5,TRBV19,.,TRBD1,CASSLRPGTGPGAQETQYF,TGTGCCAGTAGTCTCCGTCCCGGGACAGGCCCGGGGGCCCAAGAGACCCAGTACTTC
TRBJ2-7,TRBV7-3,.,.,CASSLDSTYEQYF,TGTGCCAGCAGCTTAGACAGTACCTACGAGCAGTACTTC
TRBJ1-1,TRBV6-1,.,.,CASSGQTLSFF,TGTGCCAGCAGCGGACAGACATTATCTTTCTTT
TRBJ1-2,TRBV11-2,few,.,CASSSRTSDNYGYTF,TGTGCCAGCAGTTCCAGGACATCAGATAACTATGGCTACACCTTC
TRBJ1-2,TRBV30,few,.,CAWSVRHRGDPSSAYGYTF,TGTGCCTGGAGTGTACGGCATAGGGGCGACCCTTCTTCAGCCTATGGCTACACCTTC
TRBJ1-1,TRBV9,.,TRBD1,CASSGLTGGKNTEAFF,TGTGCCAGCAGCGGATTGACAGGGGGAAAGAACACTGAAGCTTTCTTT
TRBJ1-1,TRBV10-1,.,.,CASSLNGGTGAFF,TGCGCCAGCAGTTTGAACGGAGGGACTGGAGCTTTCTTT
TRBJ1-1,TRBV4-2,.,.,CASSLYLNTEAFF,TGTGCCAGCAGCCTTTACTTGAACACTGAAGCTTTCTTT
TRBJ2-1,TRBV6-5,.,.,CASSYSRLGVNEQFF,TGTGCCAGCAGTTACTCGAGACTCGGCGTCAATGAGCAGTTCTTC
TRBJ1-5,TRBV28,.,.,CASSSSGEGNQPQHF,TGTGCCAGCAGTTCGTCCGGAGAAGGAAATCAGCCCCAGCATTTT
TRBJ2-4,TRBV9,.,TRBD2,CASSGGGTSGGVLAKNIQYF,TGTGCCAGCAGCGGAGGGGGGACTAGCGGGGGGGTCCTAGCCAAAAACATTCAGTACTTC
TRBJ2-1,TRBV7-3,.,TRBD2,CASSPSLAGGKYEQFF,TGTGCCAGCAGCCCCTCACTAGCGGGGGGGAAGTATGAGCAGTTCTTC
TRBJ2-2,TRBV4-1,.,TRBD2,CASSQEGSGRATGELFF,TGCGCCAGCAGCCAAGAGGGGAGCGGGAGAGCAACCGGGGAGCTGTTTTTT
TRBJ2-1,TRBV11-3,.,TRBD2,CASSLGLAGSISYNEQFF,TGTGCCAGCAGCTTAGGGCTAGCGGGATCAATCTCCTACAATGAGCAGTTCTTC
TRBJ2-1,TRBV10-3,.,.,CAISTFGQGGNEQFF,TGTGCCATCAGCACCTTTGGGCAGGGGGGAAATGAGCAGTTCTTC
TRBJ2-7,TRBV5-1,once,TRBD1,CASSRGGTGYYEQYF,TGCGCCAGCAGCCGTGGGGGGACAGGATACTACGAGCAGTACTTC
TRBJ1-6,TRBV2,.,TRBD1,CASRGQGDNSPLHF,TGTGCCAGCAGAGGACAGGGGGATAATTCACCCCTCCACTTT
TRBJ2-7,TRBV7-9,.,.,CASSPRSGISYEQYF,TGTGCCAGCAGCCCCCGTTCTGGTATCTCCTACGAGCAGTACTTC
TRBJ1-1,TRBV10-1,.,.,CASSSTGSNTEAFF,TGCGCCAGCAGTTCAACGGGTTCGAACACTGAAGCTTTCTTT
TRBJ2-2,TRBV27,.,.,CASAGSDTGELFF,TGTGCCAGCGCAGGGTCTGACACCGGGGAGCTGTTTTTT
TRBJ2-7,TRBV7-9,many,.,CASSEGTGGGPAEQYF,TGTGCCAGCAGTGAAGGGACTGGCGGGGGCCCCGCCGAGCAGTACTTC
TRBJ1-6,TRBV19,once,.,CASSIDTGLNSPLHF,TGTGCCAGTAGTATAGATACAGGATTAAATTCACCCCTCCACTTT
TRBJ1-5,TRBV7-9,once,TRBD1,CASSLAATGKLNQPQHF,TGTGCCAGCAGCTTAGCGGCGACAGGGAAACTTAATCAGCCCCAGCATTTT
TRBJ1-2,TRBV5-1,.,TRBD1,CASSWDSPRDGYTF,TGCGCCAGCAGCTGGGACAGCCCTAGGGATGGCTACACCTTC
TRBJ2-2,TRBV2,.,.,CASRGRTLNTGELFF,TGTGCCAGCAGGGGAAGGACTTTGAACACCGGGGAGCTGTTTTTT
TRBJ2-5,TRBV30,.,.,CAWREQETQYF,TGTGCCTGGAGGGAGCAAGAGACCCAGTACTTC
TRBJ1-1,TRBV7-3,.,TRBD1,CASSYGTGSTEAFF,TGTGCCAGCAGCTACGGGACAGGGTCCACTGAAGCTTTCTTT
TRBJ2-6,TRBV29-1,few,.,CSVDTGANVLTF,TGCAGCGTTGATACTGGGGCCAACGTCCTGACTTTC
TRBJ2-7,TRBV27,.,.,CASSARGQFTYEQYF,TGTGCCAGCAGTGCCCGCGGACAGTTCACCTACGAGCAGTACTTC